What follows describes a single TCR beta chain. This clone's antigen is unknown. Base qualities were left out, and no much larger clone turns up one base away. These data originate in a study of T-cell memory formation after mild COVID-19 (dated by TCRdb to the early 2020s). Study-level background: TCR sequence clusters from the two donors were found to be largely donor specific. In a couple of donors, T-cell clones that expanded and contracted after mild COVID-19 were tracked by sequencing TCRalpha and TCRbeta repertoires over time. Two young, previously healthy adult volunteers, one female and one male, were included in the cohort.

The V end loses 0 bases and the J end loses 0 bases, and a stretch of 12 bases separates them. The CDR3 runs 17 amino acids, cysteine and phenylalanine included. Left in the record is the CDR3 DNA by itself, 51 bases read in frame from the first base. Sequences SGHTA (CDR1) and FQGNSA (CDR2) are obtained from the germline V gene. What the study reported, not specific to this receptor: Only two mild cases were covered in the study, and larger cohorts including severe cases with pre-infection samples were considered necessary. Whether the second-wave clones peaking on day 37 were SARS-CoV-2 specific was not confirmed. From day 15 to 85, contracting clones showed balanced CD4/CD8 phenotypes, whereas a second wave of clones that expanded from day 15 to 37 leaned towards CD4+. Contracting CD4+ clones appeared mostly in the CM and EM memory subsets, whereas CD8+ clones were enriched in EMRA. The detection of some responding clones in pre-infection memory suggests that pre-existing cross-reactive memory T cells joined the SARS-CoV-2 response.

Ficoll-Paque density gradient centrifugation was the method used to isolate PBMCs. TCRdb lists the instrument as Illumina NovaSeq 6000. TCRalpha and TCRbeta cDNA libraries were built by 5'RACE with constant-segment primers, adding sample barcodes and unique molecular identifiers. Trizol reagent was used to extract RNA from every sample. Library amplification was performed in two PCR steps, and a second sample barcode and Illumina TruSeq adapters were introduced in the second step. Sequencing of the libraries was done on an Illumina NovaSeq, producing 2 x 150 bp paired-end reads. The source study handled its data this way. The reads were demultiplexed and collapsed into UMI-guided consensus sequences using migec v1.2.7. With mixcr v2.1.11, UMI consensuses were aligned to TRA and TRB V and J templates and assembled into clonotypes. A clonotype was counted as expanded or contracted only when both edgeR and NoisET called the clonotype significant, with the noise models trained on biological replicates. For edgeR calls, the thresholds were a false discovery rate-adjusted p below 0.01 and a log2 fold-change of 1. As an exploratory analysis of dynamics, max-normalized trajectories of the 1000 most abundant clonotypes were examined with PCA combined with hierarchical clustering. Separately sequenced CD4+ and CD8+ repertoires were used to assign the CD4 or CD8 phenotype of responding clones. TCRdb's own reprocessing of the public reads used fastp at Q25 and MiXCR and kept productive beta chains. For every CDR3 protein sequence, its rows merge into one entry that carries the most common genes and DNA. TCRdb, rather than the study authors, made the V and J calls. The sample table contains some 320,000 distinct CDR3 sequences; only one count was recorded for more than 15% of them. Of the sample, around 22% is held by the ten largest clones.

The specimen was PBMCs or a T cell subset sorted from them (not recorded which). The receptor's source is a man aged 18-30 years who had mild COVID-19 (a few samples of this study predate the infection). The sample titles of this study are shuffled in the database, so cell type and time point are left out; the donor was told from shared clones. The sequence links TRBV7-2 to TRBJ2-1, with no confident D gene call. CDR3 reads: CASSLALGIISYNEQFF. At the DNA level, the sequence is TGTGCCAGCAGCTTAGCTTTAGGAATTATCTCCTACAATGAGCAGTTCTTC. Supplemented by the reference TRBV7-2 and TRBJ2-1 proteins around the CDR3, the complete variable domain is GAGVSQSPSNKVTEKGKDVELRCDPISGHTALYWYRQSLGQGLEFLIYFQGNSAPDKSGLPSDRFSAERTGGSVSTLTIQRTQQEDSAVYLCASSLALGIISYNEQFFGPGTRLTVL.